This TCR beta chain originates from a study of cytomegalovirus exposure and HLA in healthy donors. Study-level findings and limits: A later analysis found common viral pathogens apparently linked to several of the most significant clusters. Previously analyzed data showed that most TCR beta V segments were productive at a frequency of about 87% or about 30%.

A note on this clone: What it recognizes is unknown.

The CDR3 covers 16 residues. Trimming cost V 3 bases and J 3 bases; bases outside gene matches: 9. Germline values: CDR1 KGHSH, CDR2 LQKENI. The PCR employed 60 Vbeta primers together with 13 Jbeta primers. The table came from immunoSEQ multiplex PCR; TCRdb's copy has only in-frame clones and leaves some out. This sample contains fewer than 200,000 clones. The sample taken for sequencing was PBMCs. V and J are TRBV18 and TRBJ1-2; 8 nucleotides agree with TRBD1. The source of this sequence is a woman aged 55-69 years in good health and CMV-seronegative. The CDR3 DNA reads as TGTGCCAGCTCACCCCAAGAAGGACAGGGCTACTATGGCTACACCTTC. Translating it yields CASSPQEGQGYYGYTF.